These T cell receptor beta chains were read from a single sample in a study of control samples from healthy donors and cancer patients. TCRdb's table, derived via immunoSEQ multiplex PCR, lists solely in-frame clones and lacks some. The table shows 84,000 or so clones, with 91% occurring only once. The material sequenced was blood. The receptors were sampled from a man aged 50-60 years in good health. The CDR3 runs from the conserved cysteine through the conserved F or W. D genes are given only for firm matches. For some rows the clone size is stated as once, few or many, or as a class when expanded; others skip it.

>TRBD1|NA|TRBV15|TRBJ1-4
TGTGCCACCAGCAGAGGTTATACCGGGACAGGTGAAATAGAAAAACTGTTTTTT
CATSRGYTGTGEIEKLFF
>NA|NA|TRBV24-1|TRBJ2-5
TGTGCCACCAGTGATCTCCCCGGGGCAGCCCAAGAGACCCAGTACTTC
CATSDLPGAAQETQYF
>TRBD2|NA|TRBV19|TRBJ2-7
TGTGCCAGTAGTAAGCCCTCCGGGACTACGCACGAGCAGTACTTC
CASSKPSGTTHEQYF
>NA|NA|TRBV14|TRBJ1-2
TGTGCCAGCAGCCTAGGGGGAATCGCCTATGGCTACACCTTC
CASSLGGIAYGYTF
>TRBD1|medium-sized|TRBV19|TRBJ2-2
TGTGCCAGTAGTATTCAGGGGGCAAACGGGGAGCTGTTTTTT
CASSIQGANGELFF
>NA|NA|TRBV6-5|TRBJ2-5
TGTGCCAGCAGTTACTCGTGGATCCAAGAGACCCAGTACTTC
CASSYSWIQETQYF
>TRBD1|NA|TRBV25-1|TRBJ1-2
TGTGCCAGCAGTGGCGTCGACAGGGAAGCTCCCTACGGCTACACCTTC
CASSGVDREAPYGYTF
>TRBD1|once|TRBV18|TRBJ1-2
TGTGCCAGCTCAGAGACAGGGCCGCCTAACTATGGCTACACCTTC
CASSETGPPNYGYTF
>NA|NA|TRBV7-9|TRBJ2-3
TGTGCCAGCAGCGTGGAAGAGAGGCGCACAGATACGCAGTATTTT
CASSVEERRTDTQYF
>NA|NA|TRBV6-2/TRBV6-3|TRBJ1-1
TGTGCCAGCAGCCCCTCCGGGCGGCGGAACACTGAAGCTTTCTTT
CASSPSGRRNTEAFF
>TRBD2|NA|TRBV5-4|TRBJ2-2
TGTGCCAGCAGTTATGGACTAGCGGCGAACACCGGGGAGCTGTTTTTT
CASSYGLAANTGELFF
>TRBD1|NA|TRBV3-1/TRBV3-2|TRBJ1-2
TGTGCCAGCAGCCATAGAACAGGGGAGCATGGCTACACCTTC
CASSHRTGEHGYTF
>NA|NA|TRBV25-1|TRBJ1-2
TGTGCCAGCAGTGAATTCTGGGATTCGGTGAATGGCTACACCTTC
CASSEFWDSVNGYTF
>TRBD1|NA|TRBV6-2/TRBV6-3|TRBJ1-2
TGTGCCAGCAGTTACACAGGGGAAGGGCTCTATGGCTACACCTTC
CASSYTGEGLYGYTF
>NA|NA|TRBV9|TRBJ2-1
TGTGCCAGCAGCGCAGGAGCTTACAATGAGCAGTTCTTC
CASSAGAYNEQFF
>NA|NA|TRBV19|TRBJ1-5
TGTGCCAGTAGGGGTATGGGGGGCGCGAATATTCAGCCCCAGCATTTT
CASRGMGGANIQPQHF
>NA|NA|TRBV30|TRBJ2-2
TGTGCCTGGAGTGTACTGATGAACACCGGGGAGCTGTTTTTT
CAWSVLMNTGELFF
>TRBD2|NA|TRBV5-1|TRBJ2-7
TGCGCCAGCAGCTTGGGCGGGGGGGGGCTTAACGACGAGCAGTACTTC
CASSLGGGGLNDEQYF
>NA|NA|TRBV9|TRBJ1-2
TGTGCCAGCACCCTCGCCTCGGGGGGGCCTGCTAACTATGGCTACACCTTC
CASTLASGGPANYGYTF
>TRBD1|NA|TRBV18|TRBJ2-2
TGTGCCAGCTCACCCTCGGGGACAGCAACCGGGGAGCTGTTTTTT
CASSPSGTATGELFF
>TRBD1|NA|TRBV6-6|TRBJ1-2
TGTGCCAGCAGTCCGGAAGGACAGGTTGATTTCCCTTATTCGGGGGGCTACACCTTC
CASSPEGQVDFPYSGGYTF
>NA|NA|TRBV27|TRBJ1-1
TGTGCCAGCAGTTTCGGGGAGTCGACTGAAGCTTTCTTT
CASSFGESTEAFF
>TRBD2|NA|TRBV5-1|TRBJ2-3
TGCGCCAGCAGTACCAGCGGGGGCGGGGCAGATACGCAGTATTTT
CASSTSGGGADTQYF
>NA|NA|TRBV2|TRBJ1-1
TGTGCCAGCAGCCTAGGGGTTATGGCTGAAGCTTTCTTT
CASSLGVMAEAFF
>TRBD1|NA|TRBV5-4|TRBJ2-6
TGTGCCAGCAGCAGCCGGGACAGGGTCTCTGGGGCCAACGTCCTGACTTTC
CASSSRDRVSGANVLTF
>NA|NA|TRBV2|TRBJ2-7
TGTGCCCGGCAGGGGGGCCTAGGCGAGCAGTACTTC
CARQGGLGEQYF
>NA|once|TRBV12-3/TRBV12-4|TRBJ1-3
TGTGCCAGCAGTTTTGTGACCTCCTCGAATTTT
CASSFVTSSNF